Presented here are 31 T cell receptor beta chains from one specimen sequenced in a study of T cell repertoires in cytomegalovirus infection. TCRdb reprocessed the reads with MiXCR, giving one entry per CDR3 protein. The sample gives nearly 650,000 distinct CDR3 sequences, 24% of which show up once; around 7.6% is in the top ten. The sample comprised CD8+ T cells from PBMCs. The origin of the receptors is a human donor in good health (CMV status not recorded). Some clones in this sample may be carry-over from other donors' samples.

The sample holds many counts of this clonotype. The V and J genes are TRBV28 and TRBJ1-2; TRBD1 agrees at 7 bases. Germline loops: CDR1 MDHEN, CDR2 SYDVKM. The CDR3 is 15 residues long. V shed 2 bases, J shed 5 bases, and the junction held 8 bases outside the gene matches. CDR3 residues: CASSLPGTEWYGYTF. The CDR3, as DNA: TGTGCCAGCAGTTTACCCGGGACAGAATGGTATGGCTACACCTTC.

This clonotype was observed a handful of times. The rearrangement joins TRBV20-1 to TRBJ2-1, with TRBD1 as a possible D gene (6 bases). V dropped 0 bases and J dropped 0 bases, with 12 bases sitting between them. CDR3 length equals 16 residues. Germline V lookup: CDR1 DFQATT, CDR2 SNEGSKA (reference sequence). The CDR3 here is CSARDFQGTSYNEQFF. The DNA of the CDR3 is TGCAGTGCTAGAGACTTCCAGGGGACCTCCTACAATGAGCAGTTCTTC.

On this clonotype: Germline and junction disagree at one end, which may indicate a read error. The chain employs TRBV5-3 and TRBJ2-5; D may match TRBD1 or TRBD2 (5 bases each). TRBV5-3 is annotated as an ORF whose role is uncertain. The length of the CDR3 is 14 residues. The CDR3: CASSSRGHQETQYF. CDR3 nucleotide sequence: TGTGCCAGCAGCTCCCGGGGCCACCAAGAGACCCAGTACTTC.

In this sample, this clonotype turned up a few times. V usage is TRBV20-1 and J usage is TRBJ1-5, with 7 bases fitting TRBD1. The CDR3 has 18 amino acids. Germline V CDR1 and CDR2: DFQATT, SNEGSKA (reference sequence). V lost 6 bases, J lost 0 bases, and 17 bases stayed unmatched. The CDR3 protein is CSAMTGTPLGRSNQPQHF. The CDR3 DNA follows: TGCAGTGCCATGACAGGGACACCGCTCGGACGTAGCAATCAGCCCCAGCATTTT.

This chain connects TRBV20-1 to TRBJ2-1, with a possible D match to TRBD1 (5 bases). The V and J ends lost 2 bases and 5 bases respectively, with 7 bases between them. The CDR3 consists of 12 residues. Germline V gene data show CDR1 as DFQATT and CDR2 as SNEGSKA (reference sequence). As DNA, the CDR3 is TGCAGTGCTAGAAAAGGGGACAATGAGCAGTTCTTC. This codes for CSARKGDNEQFF.

This clonotype was picked up many times. The chain has TRBV7-2 and TRBJ1-2; weak D call: TRBD1 (6 bases). CDR1 SGHTA and CDR2 FQGNSA come from the germline V gene. There are 17 residues in the CDR3. V dropped 1 base and J dropped 4 bases, with 19 bases sitting between them. CDR3 in amino acids: CASSLEGSGALGYGYTF. CDR3 DNA sequence: TGTGCCAGCAGCTTAGAGGGTTCAGGGGCCCTAGGCTATGGCTACACCTTC.

This clonotype was picked up one time. The chain links TRBV10-3 to TRBJ2-2; 7 bases match TRBD2. With V trimmed by 7 bases and J by 1 base, 6 bases remained unmatched. CDR3 length: 15 residues. Germline V CDR1 and CDR2: ENHRY, SYGVKD. This CDR3 reads CAINLADQNTGELFF. As DNA, the CDR3 is TGTGCCATCAATCTAGCGGATCAGAACACCGGGGAGCTGTTTTTT.

This clonotype was counted ten times or more. This rearrangement joins TRBV7-2 to TRBJ2-3; unclear D gene. V lost 2 bases, J lost 0 bases, and 9 bases lay in between. This CDR3 region has 15 residues. CDR1 SGHTA and CDR2 FQGNSA come from the germline V gene. The CDR3 region is CASSLIASSTDTQYF. CDR3 nucleotide sequence: TGTGCCAGCAGCTTAATTGCATCTAGCACAGATACGCAGTATTTT.

In nucleotides, the CDR3 is TGTGCCAGCAGCTTAGCCGGGCTTGTTAATGGGGAGGAGACCCAGTACTTC. Residues: CASSLAGLVNGEETQYF. V usage is TRBV7-9 and J usage is TRBJ2-5; the D gene is possibly TRBD2 (5 bases). V was clipped by 0 bases and J by 5 bases, with 19 bases between them. CDR1 is SEHNR, CDR2 FQNEAQ, per germline (reference sequence). The CDR3 is made up of 17 amino acids.

J is TRBJ2-7 and V is TRBV6-2 or TRBV6-3; no firm D call. Germline CDR1 MNHEY, CDR2 SVGEGT. The CDR3 loop spans 12 amino acids. V lost 2 bases, J lost 4 bases, and 6 bases lay in between. As DNA, the CDR3 is TGTGCCAGCAGTTACAACGGTTACGAGCAGTACGTC. This sequence encodes CASSYNGYEQYV.

The chain links TRBV5-1 to TRBJ2-1; TRBD1 matches at 9 bases. The V gene end was trimmed by 4 bases and the J gene end by 4 bases; junction bases not matched to a gene: 15. The CDR3 runs to 18 residues. Germline V gene lookup returns CDR1 SGHRS and CDR2 YFSETQ. The CDR3 loop reads CASSPVPGQGTMYNEQFF. In DNA form, the CDR3 reads TGCGCCAGCAGCCCTGTCCCGGGACAGGGTACAATGTACAATGAGCAGTTCTTC.

This clonotype was counted ten times or more. The genes are TRBV7-6 and TRBJ1-1; 9 bases align to TRBD1. The CDR3 has 15 residues. Germline CDR1 SGHVS, CDR2 FNYEAQ. V gave up 5 bases and J gave up 5 bases; unmatched junction bases: 9. The CDR3 DNA reads TGTGCCAGCAGCGTCCGGGACAGGGAGGGTACTGAAGCTTTCTTT. This codes for CASSVRDREGTEAFF.

This sequence joins TRBV29-1 and TRBJ2-3, with TRBD2 matching 12 bases. Germline V lookup: CDR1 SQVTM, CDR2 ANQGSEA. This CDR3 comprises 14 residues. Germline trimming cut 7 bases from V and 6 bases from J; bases unmatched to any gene: 8. The CDR3 nucleotides are TGCAGCGCTCGACTAGCGGGGGCGTTGGATACGCAGTATTTT. Translated: CSARLAGALDTQYF.

The rearrangement uses TRBV7-9 and TRBJ2-7, with unresolved D. Trimming left V 3 bases short and J 6 bases short, with 21 bases between. Germline assignment: CDR1 SEHNR and CDR2 FQNEAQ (reference sequence). This CDR3 has 16 residues. The CDR3 coding sequence is TGTGCCAGCAGCTTCTCCCAGGCCCCCGGCGGCGGCGAGCAGTACGTC. Translating gives CASSFSQAPGGGEQYV.

This clonotype was seen a few times. This chain connects TRBV20-1 to TRBJ1-2; D ambiguous. V gave up 0 bases and J gave up 2 bases, with 16 bases separating them. The germline V gene encodes CDR1 DFQATT and CDR2 SNEGSKA (reference sequence). The CDR3 has 16 residues. DNA of the CDR3: TGCAGTGCTAGAGATAAGTGGCAGATGATAAACTATGGCTACACCTTC. Translation gives CSARDKWQMINYGYTF.

The chain is built from TRBV10-3 and TRBJ2-1; no reliable D call. The CDR3 has 12 residues. V lost 6 bases, J lost 8 bases, and 11 bases lay in between. Germline V CDR1 and CDR2: ENHRY, SYGVKD. CDR3 DNA sequence: TGTGCCATCAGAGACATACGCGATGAGCAGTTCTTC. This codes for CAIRDIRDEQFF.

This clonotype was seen ten or more times. The rearrangement uses TRBV7-2 and TRBJ1-2; D gene unclear. V was trimmed by 5 bases and J by 3 bases, leaving 7 bases between them. Looked up from germline, CDR1 is SGHTA and CDR2 is FQGNSA. The CDR3 sequence is 12 residues long. In DNA, the CDR3 is TGTGCCAGCAGCGGCGTGTACTATGGCTACACCTTC. Protein: CASSGVYYGYTF.

The rearrangement joins TRBV5-1 to TRBJ1-1; unclear D gene. Trimming shortened V by 4 bases and J by 3 bases, and 16 bases separated the two germline ends. This CDR3 is 15 amino acids long. Germline loops: CDR1 SGHRS, CDR2 YFSETQ. CDR3 sequence reads: CASSPSGFVDTEAFF. The CDR3 coding sequence is TGCGCCAGCAGCCCCTCAGGATTCGTGGACACTGAAGCTTTCTTT.

This clonotype was observed a few times. The chain is built from TRBV18 and TRBJ2-5, with D perhaps matching TRBD1 or TRBD2 (5 bases each). With 4 bases removed from V and 2 bases from J, the gap between germline ends came to 20 bases. The V gene's germline CDR1 is KGHSH and CDR2 LQKENI. The CDR3 runs 17 residues. This chain's CDR3 is CASSLPGPRWVQETQYF. The DNA of the CDR3 is TGTGCCAGCTCACTCCCGGGACCCCGGTGGGTACAAGAGACCCAGTACTTC.

This rearrangement joins TRBV6-6 to TRBJ2-5, with 10 bases that match TRBD2. The CDR3 contains 15 residues. Germline V gives CDR1 MNHNY, CDR2 SVGAGI (reference sequence). V shed 2 bases and J 4 bases; nucleotides not matched to a gene: 4. The CDR3 DNA sequence: TGTGCCAGCAGTTACCTAGCGGGGGCTTCAGAGACCCAGTACTTC. Its protein product is CASSYLAGASETQYF.

This clonotype was found many times. The gene calls are TRBV7-9 and TRBJ2-7; D could derive from TRBD1 or TRBD2 (5 bases each). This CDR3 has 14 amino acids. Germline CDR1 is SEHNR and CDR2 is FQNEAQ (reference sequence). Trimming cost V 5 bases and J 3 bases, with 14 bases left between them. In nucleotides, the CDR3 is TGTGCCAGCAGCCCCCGGGACGGAAGCTACGAGCAGTACGTC. Its translation is CASSPRDGSYEQYV.

This sequence joins TRBV27 and TRBJ2-1; TRBD1 is a possible D gene (6 bases). The germline CDR1 and CDR2 sequences are MNHEY and SMNVEV (reference sequence). The CDR3 consists of 15 residues. V dropped 5 bases and J dropped 1 base, with 12 bases sitting between them. This chain's CDR3 is CASSKQGGSYNEQFF. As DNA, the CDR3 is TGTGCCAGCAGTAAACAGGGCGGGTCCTACAATGAGCAGTTCTTC.

This clonotype was seen once. This may be a read error: a much more frequent sequence differs by one nucleotide. The chain is built from TRBV7-6 and TRBJ2-1; 8 nucleotides align to TRBD2. V was clipped by 4 bases and J by 7 bases; unmatched bases: 9. This CDR3 has 15 amino acids. Germline V gene lookup returns CDR1 SGHVS and CDR2 FNYEAQ. The CDR3 sequence is CASSSGLVGPNEQFF. The CDR3 nucleotides are TGTGCCAGCAGCTCGGGACTAGTGGGGCCAAATGAGCAGTTCTTC.

The V and J genes are TRBV6-2 or TRBV6-3 and TRBJ2-7, with 9 bases fitting TRBD2. The germline CDR1 and CDR2 sequences are MNHEY and SVGEGT. The CDR3 contains 15 residues. With V trimmed by 6 bases and J by 3 bases, 9 bases remained unmatched. CDR3: CASRPLAGRNYEQYV. The CDR3 region has the DNA TGTGCCAGCAGACCCCTAGCGGGAAGAAACTACGAGCAGTACGTC.

As regards this clonotype: Just one base apart from a much larger clone, this may be a read error. V gene TRBV7-9 combines with J gene TRBJ2-7; TRBD2 might be the D (6 bases). This CDR3 spans 14 amino acids. Trimming took 7 bases from V and 2 from J, leaving 15 bases between them. The germline gives CDR1 SEHNR, CDR2 FQNEAQ (reference sequence). CDR3 amino acids: CASNSKLAPYEQYF. CDR3 nucleotides: TGTGCCAGCAACTCAAAACTAGCTCCCTACGAGCAGTACTTC. The full variable domain, with the rest looked up from reference TRBV7-9 and TRBJ2-7, is DTGVSQNPRHKITKRGQNVTFRCDPISEHNRLYWYRQTLGQGPEFLTYFQNEAQLEKSRLLSDRFSAERPKGSFSTLEIQRTEQGDSAMYLCASNSKLAPYEQYFGPGTRLTVT.

J is TRBJ2-3 and V is TRBV4-1; 11 bases match TRBD1. V lost 4 bases, J lost 0 bases, and 12 bases stayed unmatched. The CDR3 has 19 amino acids. CDR1 is MGHRA, CDR2 YSYEKL, per germline. The chain's CDR3 is CASSPPGGQGVFSTDTQYF. CDR3 coding DNA: TGCGCCAGCAGCCCCCCCGGGGGACAGGGGGTTTTTAGCACAGATACGCAGTATTTT.

The chain couples TRBV12-5 to TRBJ1-1; TRBD1 is a possible D gene (5 bases). CDR3 size: 15 residues. The V gene lost 7 bases and the J gene lost 2 bases, with 17 bases spanning the gap. The germline CDR1 and CDR2 sequences are LGHNT and FRNRAP. The CDR3 reads CASAEDNGANTEAFF. The CDR3 DNA is TGTGCTAGTGCCGAGGACAATGGGGCCAACACTGAAGCTTTCTTT.

The sample holds a few counts of this clonotype. The rearrangement joins TRBV7-6 to TRBJ1-1; D gene ambiguous. From germline, CDR1 is SGHVS and CDR2 FNYEAQ. CDR3 size: 16 residues. Between the trimmed V and J ends, which lost 5 bases and 1 base, there was a span of 17 bases. The CDR3 here is CASSDPYLAGNTEAFF. The CDR3 DNA is TGTGCCAGCAGCGACCCTTACTTGGCTGGGAACACTGAAGCTTTCTTT.

In the case of this clonotype: Just one base apart from a much larger clone, this may be a read error. V gene TRBV7-3 combines with J gene TRBJ2-7, with 7 nucleotides matching TRBD1. CDR3 size: 11 residues. Germline-derived CDR1 and CDR2 are SGHTA and FQGTGA. The CDR3 region is CASSPQTGSRV. The CDR3 nucleotides are TGTGCCAGCAGCCCTCAGACAGGGAGTCGCGTC.

This clonotype was detected ten times or more. This CDR3 reads CASRSGQGSENEQFF. CDR3 DNA: TGTGCCAGCAGGTCCGGACAGGGAAGTGAGAATGAGCAGTTCTTC. The chain combines TRBV6-2 or TRBV6-3 with TRBJ2-1; 8 bases line up with TRBD1. CDR3 length: 15 amino acids. V shed 6 bases, J shed 7 bases, and the junction held 11 bases outside the gene matches. The germline V gene encodes CDR1 MNHEY and CDR2 SVGEGT.

This clonotype came up once. This rearrangement joins TRBV6-5 to TRBJ1-2, with D maybe TRBD1 (6 bases). Germline CDR1 is MNHEY and CDR2 is SVGAGI. CDR3 length: 15 residues. The V and J ends lost 4 bases and 1 base respectively, with 13 bases between them. The CDR3 reads CASSSTGTLNYGYTF. The DNA for the CDR3 is TGTGCCAGCAGTTCAACAGGGACCCTTAACTATGGCTACACCTTC.